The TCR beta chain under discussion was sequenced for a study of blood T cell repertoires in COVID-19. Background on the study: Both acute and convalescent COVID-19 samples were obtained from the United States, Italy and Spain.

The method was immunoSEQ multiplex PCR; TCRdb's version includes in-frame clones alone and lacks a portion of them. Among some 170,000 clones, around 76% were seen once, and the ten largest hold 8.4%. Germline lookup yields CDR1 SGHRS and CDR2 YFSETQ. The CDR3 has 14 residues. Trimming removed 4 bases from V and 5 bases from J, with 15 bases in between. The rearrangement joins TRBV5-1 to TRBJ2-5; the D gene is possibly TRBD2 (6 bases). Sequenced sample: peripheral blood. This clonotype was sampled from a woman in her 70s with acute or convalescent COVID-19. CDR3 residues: CASSKPTAGETQYF. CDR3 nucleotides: TGCGCCAGCAGCAAACCGACAGCGGGTGAGACCCAGTACTTC. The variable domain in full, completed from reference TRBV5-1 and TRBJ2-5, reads KAGVTQTPRYLIKTRGQQVTLSCSPISGHRSVSWYQQTPGQGLQFLFEYFSETQRNKGNFPGRFSGRQFSNSRSEMNVSTLELGDSALYLCASSKPTAGETQYFGPGTRLLVL.